The rows below give T cell receptor beta chains drawn from one sample of a study of control samples from healthy donors and cancer patients. TCRdb keeps only in-frame clones here, not all; method: immunoSEQ multiplex PCR. This repertoire shows 75,000 to 90,000 clones, roughly 86% found once; its top ten account for 20% to 25%. Sequenced sample: blood. The origin of the receptors is a man in his thirties or forties in good health. CDR3s include the opening cysteine and the closing phenylalanine or tryptophan. Each record gives: D gene, CDR3 length, clone size, V gene, J gene, CDR3 DNA, CDR3 protein. A D gene is named only where the DNA matches it firmly. A row's size may be missing; if present it is once, few, many or a size class.

D gene: TRBD1; CDR3 length: 13; clone size: -; V gene: TRBV3-1/TRBV3-2; J gene: TRBJ1-2; CDR3 DNA: TGTGCCAGCAGCCAGGGACAGGCCCCGGCTAGCACCTTC; CDR3 protein: CASSQGQAPASTF
D gene: TRBD1; CDR3 length: 12; clone size: -; V gene: TRBV12-3/TRBV12-4; J gene: TRBJ1-2; CDR3 DNA: TGTGCCAGCAGCGACAGGGGGCTTGGCTACACCTTC; CDR3 protein: CASSDRGLGYTF
D gene: -; CDR3 length: 15; clone size: -; V gene: TRBV5-1; J gene: TRBJ2-6; CDR3 DNA: TGCGCCAGCAGCCCCCGGGGACCTGGGGCCAACGTCCTGACTTTC; CDR3 protein: CASSPRGPGANVLTF
D gene: TRBD1; CDR3 length: 13; clone size: -; V gene: TRBV11-2; J gene: TRBJ1-1; CDR3 DNA: TGTGCCAGCAGCTCGACAGGGGCCACTGAAGCTTTCTTT; CDR3 protein: CASSSTGATEAFF
D gene: -; CDR3 length: 15; clone size: -; V gene: TRBV9; J gene: TRBJ1-4; CDR3 DNA: TGTGCCAGCAGCGTAGCCGAGGGTCCTAATGAAAAACTGTTTTTT; CDR3 protein: CASSVAEGPNEKLFF
D gene: -; CDR3 length: 13; clone size: -; V gene: TRBV24-1; J gene: TRBJ1-1; CDR3 DNA: TGTGCCACCACCTCGGGGTTTAACACTGAAGCTTTCTTT; CDR3 protein: CATTSGFNTEAFF
D gene: -; CDR3 length: 15; clone size: -; V gene: TRBV5-1; J gene: TRBJ2-1; CDR3 DNA: TGCGCCAGCAGCTTGCCAGGGAGCTCCTACAATGAGCAGTTCTTC; CDR3 protein: CASSLPGSSYNEQFF
D gene: -; CDR3 length: 14; clone size: many; V gene: TRBV7-9; J gene: TRBJ1-2; CDR3 DNA: TGTGCCAGCAGCCCACCAGAGAGTCGCTATGGCTACACCTTC; CDR3 protein: CASSPPESRYGYTF
D gene: TRBD1; CDR3 length: 13; clone size: -; V gene: TRBV7-2; J gene: TRBJ2-4; CDR3 DNA: TGTGCCAGTGTCGCGACAGGGGTAAACATTCAGTACTTC; CDR3 protein: CASVATGVNIQYF
D gene: -; CDR3 length: 12; clone size: -; V gene: TRBV5-4; J gene: TRBJ1-1; CDR3 DNA: TGTGCCAGCAGCTTAAGCGGCACTGAAGCTTTCTTT; CDR3 protein: CASSLSGTEAFF
D gene: -; CDR3 length: 13; clone size: once; V gene: TRBV5-4; J gene: TRBJ2-6; CDR3 DNA: TGTGCCAGCAGCTTGTGGGGGGCCAACGTCCTGACTTTC; CDR3 protein: CASSLWGANVLTF
D gene: -; CDR3 length: 13; clone size: few; V gene: TRBV6-4; J gene: TRBJ1-3; CDR3 DNA: TGTGCCAGAACAGGGAGATACGGAAACACCATATATTTT; CDR3 protein: CARTGRYGNTIYF
D gene: -; CDR3 length: 14; clone size: -; V gene: TRBV7-3; J gene: TRBJ2-1; CDR3 DNA: TGTGCCAGCAGCTCCTCCCGGACCGACAATGAGCAGTTCTTC; CDR3 protein: CASSSSRTDNEQFF
D gene: -; CDR3 length: 14; clone size: -; V gene: TRBV7-8; J gene: TRBJ2-4; CDR3 DNA: TGTGCCAGCAGCGTCACGGGGGGCGGAAACATTCAGTACTTC; CDR3 protein: CASSVTGGGNIQYF
D gene: -; CDR3 length: 15; clone size: few; V gene: TRBV27; J gene: TRBJ2-1; CDR3 DNA: TGTGCCAGCAGCACCGACGGGGGGCCGTACAATGAGCAGTTCTTC; CDR3 protein: CASSTDGGPYNEQFF
D gene: -; CDR3 length: 13; clone size: -; V gene: TRBV7-9; J gene: TRBJ2-3; CDR3 DNA: TGTGCCAGCAGCCGGTCTAGCACAGATACGCAGTATTTT; CDR3 protein: CASSRSSTDTQYF
D gene: -; CDR3 length: 12; clone size: -; V gene: TRBV7-9; J gene: TRBJ2-3; CDR3 DNA: TGTGCCAGCAGCCTCATGGGAGATACGCAGTATTTT; CDR3 protein: CASSLMGDTQYF
D gene: TRBD2; CDR3 length: 16; clone size: -; V gene: TRBV4-2; J gene: TRBJ2-3; CDR3 DNA: TGTGCCAGCAGCCAAGATTTAGCGGGGGGCACAGATACGCAGTATTTT; CDR3 protein: CASSQDLAGGTDTQYF